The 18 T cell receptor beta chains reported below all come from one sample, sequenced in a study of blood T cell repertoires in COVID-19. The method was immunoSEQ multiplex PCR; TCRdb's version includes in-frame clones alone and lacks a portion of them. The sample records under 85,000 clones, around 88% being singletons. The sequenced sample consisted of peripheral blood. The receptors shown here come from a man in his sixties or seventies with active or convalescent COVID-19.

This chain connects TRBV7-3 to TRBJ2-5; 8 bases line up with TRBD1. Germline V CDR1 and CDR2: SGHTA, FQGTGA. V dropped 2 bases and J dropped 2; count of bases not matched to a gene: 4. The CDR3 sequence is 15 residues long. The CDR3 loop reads CASSLGGQGQETQYF. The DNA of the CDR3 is TGTGCCAGCAGCTTAGGCGGACAGGGTCAAGAGACCCAGTACTTC.

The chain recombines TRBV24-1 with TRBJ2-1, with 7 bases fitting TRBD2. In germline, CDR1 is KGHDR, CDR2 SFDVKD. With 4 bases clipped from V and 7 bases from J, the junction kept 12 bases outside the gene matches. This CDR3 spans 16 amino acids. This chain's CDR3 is CATSDPLPPGGNEQFF. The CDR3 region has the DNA TGTGCCACCAGTGACCCGCTCCCACCCGGGGGGAATGAGCAGTTCTTC.

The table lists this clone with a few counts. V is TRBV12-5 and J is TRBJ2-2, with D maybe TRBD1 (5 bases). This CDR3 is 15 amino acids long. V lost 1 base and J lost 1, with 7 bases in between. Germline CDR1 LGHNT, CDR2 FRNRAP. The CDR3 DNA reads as TGTGCTAGTGGTTTGGGGCAGGGGAACACCGGGGAGCTGTTTTTT. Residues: CASGLGQGNTGELFF.

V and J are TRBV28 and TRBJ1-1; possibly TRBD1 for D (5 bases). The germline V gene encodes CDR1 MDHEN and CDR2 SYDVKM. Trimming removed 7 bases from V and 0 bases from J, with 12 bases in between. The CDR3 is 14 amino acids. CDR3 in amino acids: CASTPQGMNTEAFF. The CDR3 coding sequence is TGTGCCAGCACTCCCCAGGGAATGAACACTGAAGCTTTCTTT.

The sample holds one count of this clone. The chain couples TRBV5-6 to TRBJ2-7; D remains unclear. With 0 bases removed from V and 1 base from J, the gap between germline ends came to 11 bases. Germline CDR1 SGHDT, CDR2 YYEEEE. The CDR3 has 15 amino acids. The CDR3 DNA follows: TGTGCCAGCAGCTTGGCCCCAGAGCGTTCCTACGAGCAGTACTTC. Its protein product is CASSLAPERSYEQYF.

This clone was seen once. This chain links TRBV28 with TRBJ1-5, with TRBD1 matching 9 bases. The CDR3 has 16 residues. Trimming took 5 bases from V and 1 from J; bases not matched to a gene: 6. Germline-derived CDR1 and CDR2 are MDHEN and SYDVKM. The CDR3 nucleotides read TGTGCCAGCAGTGACACAGGGGGCGGAAGCAATCAGCCCCAGCATTTT. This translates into CASSDTGGGSNQPQHF.

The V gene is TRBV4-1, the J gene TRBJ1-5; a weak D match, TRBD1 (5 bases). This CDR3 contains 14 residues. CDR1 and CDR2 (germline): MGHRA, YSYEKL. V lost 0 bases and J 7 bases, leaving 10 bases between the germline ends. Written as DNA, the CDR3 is TGCGCCAGCAGCCAAGAGGGCAGGGCCCAGCCCCAGCATTTT. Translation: CASSQEGRAQPQHF.

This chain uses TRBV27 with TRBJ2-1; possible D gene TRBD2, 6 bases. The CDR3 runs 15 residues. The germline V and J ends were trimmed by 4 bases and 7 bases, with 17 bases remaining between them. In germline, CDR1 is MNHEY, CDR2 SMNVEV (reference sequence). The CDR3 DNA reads TGTGCCAGCAGTTCCAGACTAGAATCGGGAAATGAGCAGTTCTTC. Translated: CASSSRLESGNEQFF.

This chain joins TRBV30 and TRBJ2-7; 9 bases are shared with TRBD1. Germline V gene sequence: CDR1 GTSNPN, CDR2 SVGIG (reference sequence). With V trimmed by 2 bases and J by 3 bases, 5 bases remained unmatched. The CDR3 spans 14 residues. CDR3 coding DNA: TGTGCCTGGAGTCTGGGGACAGGGATCTACGAGCAGTACTTC. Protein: CAWSLGTGIYEQYF.

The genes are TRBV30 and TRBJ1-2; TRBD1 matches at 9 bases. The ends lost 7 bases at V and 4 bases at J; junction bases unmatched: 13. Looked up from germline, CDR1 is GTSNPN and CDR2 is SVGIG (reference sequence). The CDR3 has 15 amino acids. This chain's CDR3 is CASPTLGQGIYGYTF. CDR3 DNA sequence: TGTGCCTCTCCGACGCTGGGACAGGGAATCTATGGCTACACCTTC.

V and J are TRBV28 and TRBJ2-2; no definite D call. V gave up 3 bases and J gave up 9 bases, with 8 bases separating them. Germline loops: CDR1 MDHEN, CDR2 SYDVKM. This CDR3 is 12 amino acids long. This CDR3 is CASSFGDRELFF. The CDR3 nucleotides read TGTGCCAGCAGTTTTGGTGACAGGGAGCTGTTTTTT. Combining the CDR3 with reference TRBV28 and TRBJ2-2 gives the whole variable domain DVKVTQSSRYLVKRTGEKVFLECVQDMDHENMFWYRQDPGLGLRLIYFSYDVKMKEKGDIPEGYSVSREKKERFSLILESASTNQTSMYLCASSFGDRELFFGEGSRLTVL.

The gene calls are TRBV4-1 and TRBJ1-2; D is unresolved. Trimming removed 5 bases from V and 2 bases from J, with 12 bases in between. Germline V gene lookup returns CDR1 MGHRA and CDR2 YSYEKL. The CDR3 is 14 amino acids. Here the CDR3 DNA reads TGCGCCAGCAGCTATACGGGAATCAACTATGGCTACACCTTC. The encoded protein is CASSYTGINYGYTF.

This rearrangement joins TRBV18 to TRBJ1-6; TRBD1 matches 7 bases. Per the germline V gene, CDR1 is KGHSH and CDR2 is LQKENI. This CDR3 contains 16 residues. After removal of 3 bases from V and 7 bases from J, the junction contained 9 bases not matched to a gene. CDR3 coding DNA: TGTGCCAGCTCACCCTCGACAGGGCGTCGCAATTCACCCCTCCACTTT. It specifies CASSPSTGRRNSPLHF.

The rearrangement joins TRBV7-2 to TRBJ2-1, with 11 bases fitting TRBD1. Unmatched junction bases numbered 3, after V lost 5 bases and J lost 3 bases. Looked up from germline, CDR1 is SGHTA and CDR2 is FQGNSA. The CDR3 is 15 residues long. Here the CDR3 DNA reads TGTGCCAGCAGCCCCGGGACAGGGGGCTACAATGAGCAGTTCTTC. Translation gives CASSPGTGGYNEQFF.

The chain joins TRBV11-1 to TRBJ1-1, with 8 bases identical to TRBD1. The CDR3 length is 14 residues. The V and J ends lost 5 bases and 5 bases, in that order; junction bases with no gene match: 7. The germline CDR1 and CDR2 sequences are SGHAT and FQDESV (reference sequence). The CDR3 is CASSSGQGATEAFF. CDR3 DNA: TGTGCCAGCAGCAGTGGGCAGGGGGCTACTGAAGCTTTCTTT. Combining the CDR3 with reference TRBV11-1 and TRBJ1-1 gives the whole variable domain EAEVAQSPRYKITEKSQAVAFWCDPISGHATLYWYRQILGQGPELLVQFQDESVVDDSQLPKDRFSAERLKGVDSTLKIQPAELGDSAMYLCASSSGQGATEAFFGQGTRLTVV.

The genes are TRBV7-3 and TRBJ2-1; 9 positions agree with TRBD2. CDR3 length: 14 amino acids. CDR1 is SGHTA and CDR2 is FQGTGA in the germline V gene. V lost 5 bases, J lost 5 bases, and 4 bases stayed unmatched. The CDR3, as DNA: TGTGCCAGCAGCATTAGCGGGAGCGACAATGAGCAGTTCTTC. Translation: CASSISGSDNEQFF.

The CDR3 here is CASSAGTSGASSYNEQFF. CDR3 bases: TGTGCCAGCAGCGCCGGGACTAGCGGGGCCAGCTCCTACAATGAGCAGTTCTTC. The chain has TRBV6-2 or TRBV6-3 and TRBJ2-1, with TRBD2 matching 13 bases. This CDR3 is 18 amino acids long. Germline V gene sequence: CDR1 MNHEY, CDR2 SVGEGT. The V and J ends lost 6 bases and 0 bases, in that order; junction bases with no gene match: 8.

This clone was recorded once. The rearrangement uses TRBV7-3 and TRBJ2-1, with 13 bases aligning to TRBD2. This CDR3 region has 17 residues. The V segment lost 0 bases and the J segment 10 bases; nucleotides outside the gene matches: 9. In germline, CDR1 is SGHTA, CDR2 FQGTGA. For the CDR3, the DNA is TGTGCCAGCAGCTTAACCACTAGCGGGAGGGGAGGAGGCGAGCAGTTCTTC. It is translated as CASSLTTSGRGGGEQFF.